Each of the 31 T cell receptor beta chains below was sequenced from the same sample in a study of identical twins. TCRdb recomputed calls from the 5' RACE reads with MiXCR, one row per CDR3 protein. Counted here are hundreds of thousands of distinct CDR3 sequences, roughly an eighth occurring once; the ten biggest clones make up around 1.5%. The data also belong to a second study, concerning yellow fever vaccine responses in identical twins.

Sequencing was performed on PBMCs. The receptor source for this set is a woman younger than 35 in good health.

The rearrangement joins TRBV20-1 to TRBJ2-2, with D unclear. V was trimmed by 0 bases and J by 3 bases, leaving 8 bases between them. Germline V gene lookup returns CDR1 DFQATT and CDR2 SNEGSKA (reference sequence). The CDR3 contains 14 residues. The CDR3 region is CSARDLSHTGELFF. CDR3 nucleotides: TGCAGTGCTAGAGATCTCTCCCACACCGGGGAGCTGTTTTTT.

Only a few counts were recorded for this clonotype. J is TRBJ2-7 and V is TRBV27, with no clear D. Trimming shortened V by 6 bases and J by 3 bases, and 12 bases separated the two germline ends. Germline CDR1 and CDR2: MNHEY and SMNVEV (reference sequence). CDR3 length: 13 residues. CDR3 nucleotide sequence: TGTGCCAGCAGCCCAAGTTCTTACTACGAGCAGTACTTC. Translating gives CASSPSSYYEQYF.

This clonotype was counted between two and nine times. The chain is built from TRBV4-1 and TRBJ2-1; D may match TRBD1 or TRBD2 (5 bases each). CDR1 is MGHRA, CDR2 YSYEKL, per germline. Trimming cost V 3 bases and J 3 bases, with 12 bases left between them. The CDR3 covers 15 residues. The chain's CDR3 is CASSQGPTNYNEQFF. CDR3 in DNA: TGCGCCAGCAGCCAGGGACCTACCAACTACAATGAGCAGTTCTTC.

V is TRBV12-3 or TRBV12-4 and J is TRBJ1-1, with TRBD1 matching 9 bases. Trimming removed 7 bases from V and 4 bases from J; junction bases left unmatched: 10. The CDR3 covers 15 residues. The chain's CDR3 is CASNTNTGGSTEAFF. The CDR3 coding sequence is TGTGCCAGCAACACCAATACAGGGGGCTCCACTGAAGCTTTCTTT.

In this sample, this clonotype turned up a few times. The chain joins TRBV12-3 or TRBV12-4 to TRBJ1-1; 8 bases align to TRBD1. V lost 6 bases and J lost 7; bases outside the gene matches: 7. CDR3 length: 13 amino acids. The DNA for the CDR3 is TGTGCCAGCAGGCAGGGGGCGGTGGGTGAAGCTTTCTTT. Amino acids: CASRQGAVGEAFF.

This chain joins TRBV28 and TRBJ2-7; TRBD2 matches at 7 bases. Per germline, CDR1 MDHEN and CDR2 SYDVKM. J gave up 3 bases and V 10 bases, and 6 bases lay outside the gene matches. This CDR3 is 12 amino acids long. CDR3 sequence: CATRGGRYEQYF. The CDR3 nucleotides read TGTGCCACCCGGGGAGGGCGCTACGAGCAGTACTTC.

This clonotype was picked up many times. This chain connects TRBV28 to TRBJ2-1; no definite D call. CDR1 MDHEN and CDR2 SYDVKM come from the germline V gene. Trimming shortened V by 3 bases and J by 7 bases, and 13 bases separated the two germline ends. There are 14 residues in the CDR3. CDR3 residues: CASSFERVMNEQFF. CDR3 DNA: TGTGCCAGCAGTTTTGAGCGCGTCATGAATGAGCAGTTCTTC.

About this clonotype: One end of the junction varies from germline; a read error may be responsible. The J gene is TRBJ2-3, the V gene TRBV20-1; TRBD1 matches at 8 bases. Germline V gives CDR1 DFQATT, CDR2 SNEGSKA (reference sequence). The CDR3 is made up of 15 amino acids. The CDR3 coding sequence is TGCTGTGCTAGAGATCGGGACAGGATAACAGATACGCAGTATTTT. Residues: CCARDRDRITDTQYF.

This rearrangement joins TRBV4-1 to TRBJ2-3; tentatively, D is TRBD2 (6 bases). Trimming took 6 bases from V and 2 from J, leaving 18 bases between them. Germline V gene data show CDR1 as MGHRA and CDR2 as YSYEKL. CDR3 length: 16 amino acids. The CDR3 nucleotides are TGCGCCAGCAGTTCCGGGGGAAAGGGGAACACAGATACGCAGTATTTT. This gives the protein CASSSGGKGNTDTQYF.

This clonotype occurred a few times. CDR3 residues: CASSYQGQSSGANVLTF. CDR3 DNA sequence: TGTGCCAGCTCATATCAGGGACAGAGCTCTGGGGCCAACGTCCTGACTTTC. J is TRBJ2-6 and V is TRBV18; 7 nucleotides align to TRBD1. CDR3 length equals 17 residues. V was pared by 5 bases and J by 0 bases, with 7 bases of the junction left unmatched. Germline V gene data show CDR1 as KGHSH and CDR2 as LQKENI.

This clonotype was counted between two and nine times. V gene TRBV29-1 combines with J gene TRBJ2-5; D gene unclear. The length of the CDR3 is 11 residues. CDR1 and CDR2 from the germline V gene are SQVTM and ANQGSEA. Between the trimmed V and J ends, which lost 6 bases and 5 bases, there was a span of 10 bases. The CDR3 here is CSVLYRETQYF. The DNA of the CDR3 is TGCAGCGTCCTCTATCGGGAGACCCAGTACTTC.

The chain combines TRBV19 with TRBJ2-4, with no clear D. The germline V gene has CDR1 LNHDA and CDR2 SQIVND (reference sequence). V lost 3 bases and J lost 2, with 14 bases in between. The length of the CDR3 is 16 residues. The CDR3 DNA sequence: TGTGCCAGTAGTATGTCTCCGGGTTCGACCAAAAACATTCAGTACTTC. Translating gives CASSMSPGSTKNIQYF.

This clonotype was seen many times. The chain recombines TRBV10-3 with TRBJ2-1; no definite D call. The CDR3 has 13 amino acids. V was shortened by 9 bases and J by 8 bases, with 17 bases between the two germline ends. CDR1 and CDR2 (germline): ENHRY, SYGVKD. In DNA form, the CDR3 reads TGTGCCATACGGACCGCCTTGGTCGATGAGCAGTTCTTC. This encodes CAIRTALVDEQFF.

This clonotype was observed many times. This chain joins TRBV29-1 and TRBJ2-3, with a weak D call TRBD1 (5 bases). The V and J ends lost 1 base and 6 bases respectively, with 17 bases between them. CDR1 SQVTM and CDR2 ANQGSEA come from the germline V gene. The CDR3 has 15 residues. Here the CDR3 DNA reads TGCAGCGTTGAAGGCCCAGGGATCCCCCGGGATACGCAGTATTTT. It encodes CSVEGPGIPRDTQYF.

The rearrangement uses TRBV12-3 or TRBV12-4 and TRBJ2-3; 7 nucleotides agree with TRBD1. Trimming cost V 7 bases and J 3 bases; bases outside gene matches: 13. This CDR3 has 16 amino acids. The CDR3 protein is CASTPVDRDGTDTQYF. The CDR3, as DNA: TGTGCCAGCACCCCAGTCGACAGGGATGGTACAGATACGCAGTATTTT.

This clonotype was picked up a small number of times. V gene TRBV5-1 combines with J gene TRBJ2-5, with a possible D match to TRBD2 (5 bases). This CDR3 spans 13 amino acids. Germline assignment: CDR1 SGHRS and CDR2 YFSETQ. V lost 7 bases to trimming and J lost 3 bases, with 13 bases between them. CDR3 residues: CASRNDGEETQYF. CDR3 sequence (DNA): TGCGCCAGCCGAAACGACGGGGAAGAGACCCAGTACTTC.

The chain recombines TRBV28 with TRBJ1-5; 12 bases agree with TRBD1. The V gene end was trimmed by 10 bases and the J gene end by 8 bases; junction bases not matched to a gene: 9. The CDR3 sequence is 14 residues long. Germline lookup yields CDR1 MDHEN and CDR2 SYDVKM. DNA of the CDR3: TGTGCCACCGAAGGGGACAGGGGGCGAGAGCCCCAGCATTTT. This codes for CATEGDRGREPQHF.

Many counts were recorded for this clonotype. The chain recombines TRBV24-1 with TRBJ2-3, with D perhaps matching TRBD1 or TRBD2 (5 bases each). The CDR3 length is 15 residues. Germline assignment: CDR1 KGHDR and CDR2 SFDVKD. Trimming removed 3 bases from V and 2 bases from J, with 11 bases in between. In DNA, the CDR3 is TGTGCCACCAGTGATCTCCGGGACCTCACAGATACGCAGTATTTT. The encoded protein is CATSDLRDLTDTQYF.

The chain employs TRBV12-3 or TRBV12-4 and TRBJ1-5; tentatively, D is TRBD1 (6 bases). CDR3 length: 14 residues. The ends were cut back, 5 bases at V and 7 bases at J, with 15 bases in the middle. CDR3 region: CASSPSGAQQPQHF. CDR3 DNA: TGTGCCAGCAGTCCCTCGGGGGCCCAACAGCCCCAGCATTTT.

The gene calls are TRBV18 and TRBJ2-3; D is possibly TRBD1 or TRBD2 (5 bases each). CDR3 length: 18 residues. Germline lookup yields CDR1 KGHSH and CDR2 LQKENI. The V gene lost 0 bases and the J gene lost 0 bases, with 16 bases spanning the gap. The CDR3 here is CASSPPPGTAFSTDTQYF. As DNA, the CDR3 is TGTGCCAGCTCACCACCACCCGGGACCGCCTTTAGCACAGATACGCAGTATTTT.

This clonotype came up a few times. This chain connects TRBV7-9 to TRBJ2-2; TRBD1 is a possible D gene (5 bases). Germline loops: CDR1 SEHNR, CDR2 FQNEAQ (reference sequence). The V end lost 4 bases, the J end lost 5 bases, and 11 bases lay between the germline ends. The CDR3 totals 14 residues. CDR3 in DNA: TGTGCCAGCAGCTCCCTGGGGCTTACCGGGGAGCTGTTTTTT. Translation gives CASSSLGLTGELFF.

The chain links TRBV6-1 to TRBJ2-7; D may be TRBD1 (5 bases). V lost 7 bases and J lost 2, with 15 bases in between. CDR1 and CDR2 from the germline V gene are MNHNS and SASEGT. The CDR3 loop spans 14 amino acids. CDR3 protein: CASTSGQGTYEQYF. The CDR3 nucleotides read TGTGCCAGCACCTCCGGTCAGGGCACCTACGAGCAGTACTTC.

This clonotype occurred a few times. The chain carries TRBV28 and TRBJ2-3; TRBD2 agrees at 10 bases. The CDR3 is 16 amino acids. With 5 bases clipped from V and 1 base from J, the junction kept 6 bases outside the gene matches. Germline-derived CDR1 and CDR2 are MDHEN and SYDVKM. CDR3 nucleotides: TGTGCCAGCAGTGGGGGACTAGCGTGGGGCACAGATACGCAGTATTTT. Translation: CASSGGLAWGTDTQYF. Together with reference TRBV28 and TRBJ2-3, the CDR3 gives the full variable domain: DVKVTQSSRYLVKRTGEKVFLECVQDMDHENMFWYRQDPGLGLRLIYFSYDVKMKEKGDIPEGYSVSREKKERFSLILESASTNQTSMYLCASSGGLAWGTDTQYFGPGTRLTVL.

This clonotype has ten or more counts. V gene TRBV6-6 combines with J gene TRBJ1-3; no firm D call. Trimming stripped 6 bases from V and 4 bases from J, with 7 bases between. This CDR3 has 12 residues. Germline lookup yields CDR1 MNHNY and CDR2 SVGAGI (reference sequence). In nucleotides, the CDR3 is TGTGCCAGCAGACAGCCAGGAAACACCATATATTTT. This gives the protein CASRQPGNTIYF.

The chain couples TRBV6-6 to TRBJ2-7, with TRBD2 matching over 10 bases. V lost 3 bases, J lost 1 base, and 6 bases stayed unmatched. The CDR3 sequence is 16 residues long. The germline V gene has CDR1 MNHNY and CDR2 SVGAGI (reference sequence). The CDR3 loop reads CASSYRVAGGSYEQYV. Written as DNA, the CDR3 is TGTGCCAGCAGTTATAGAGTAGCGGGGGGTTCCTACGAGCAGTACGTC.

The V call is TRBV9, the J call TRBJ2-5; D possibly matches TRBD1 or TRBD2 (7 bases each). Germline V gene sequence: CDR1 SGDLS, CDR2 YYNGEE. This CDR3 spans 16 amino acids. V lost 3 bases, J lost 5 bases, and 20 bases lay in between. The CDR3 spells CASSASIPQGGETQYF. The CDR3 DNA reads TGTGCCAGCAGCGCCTCTATACCCCAGGGGGGGGAGACCCAGTACTTC.

The chain employs TRBV10-3 and TRBJ1-6, with 8 bases aligning to TRBD1. Per the germline V gene, CDR1 is ENHRY and CDR2 is SYGVKD. The CDR3 is 15 residues long. J gave up 3 bases and V 4 bases, and 2 bases lay outside the gene matches. CDR3 sequence: CAISADRDYNSPLHF. Written as DNA, the CDR3 is TGTGCCATCAGTGCGGACAGGGACTATAATTCACCCCTCCACTTT.

In its sample, this clonotype was seen a few times. The chain links TRBV12-3 or TRBV12-4 to TRBJ1-1, with 7 bases aligning to TRBD1. The CDR3 is 12 amino acids. Losses at the gene ends were 7 bases for V and 8 bases for J; bases not matched to a gene: 7. CDR3 sequence: CASNLQGREAFF. CDR3 in DNA: TGTGCCAGCAACCTACAGGGGAGAGAAGCTTTCTTT.

The chain is built from TRBV6-5 and TRBJ2-7, with 9 bases that match TRBD2. This CDR3 has 16 amino acids. Germline CDR1 and CDR2: MNHEY and SVGAGI. With V trimmed by 2 bases and J by 0 bases, 5 bases remained unmatched. The CDR3: CASSYTLTSGSYEQYF. The CDR3 coding sequence is TGTGCCAGCAGTTACACATTGACTAGCGGCTCCTACGAGCAGTACTTC.

This clonotype was counted only a few times. The genes are TRBV5-1 and TRBJ2-1, with 7 bases fitting TRBD1. With V trimmed by 3 bases and J by 9 bases, 9 bases remained unmatched. CDR3 size: 14 residues. Germline assignment: CDR1 SGHRS and CDR2 YFSETQ. The CDR3 nucleotides read TGCGCCAGCAGCTCTACGACAGGGAAGCGTGAGCAGTTCTTC. It encodes CASSSTTGKREQFF.

With regard to this clonotype: A much bigger clone sits one base away, suggesting this may be a read error. The chain combines TRBV7-8 with TRBJ1-1; D is perhaps TRBD1 (5 bases). Germline V gene data show CDR1 as SGHVS and CDR2 as FQNEAQ. CDR3 length: 14 residues. Trimming cost V 3 bases and J 6 bases, with 14 bases left between them. CDR3 nucleotides: TGTGCCAGCAGCTTCAGGGATGTTGGCGCTGAAGCTTTCTTT. Translated: CASSFRDVGAEAFF.